The present T cell receptor (beta chain) was sequenced within a study of vaccination and CD4 T cells after COVID-19. In the study overall: Each person enrolled got two BNT162b2 or mRNA-1273 vaccine doses.

The Oncomine TCR Beta short-read assay was applied to DNA of cultured CD4+ T cells. Genomic DNA was isolated from CD4+ T cells that had been cultured. TCRdb redid the calling of the PCR reads with MiXCR, one entry per CDR3 protein. The profile shows about 21,000 distinct CDR3 sequences, approximately 40% of them singletons. V lost 5 bases and J lost 7; bases outside the gene matches: 10. Germline V CDR1 and CDR2: SGHTA, FQGTGA. CDR3 length: 15 amino acids. Indicated treatment: roughly 10-day PBMC culture with coronavirus spike peptide pools or control peptides (ViraFEST assay). Peptide pools at approximately 9.1 ug/ml and IL-2 at 10 IU/ml were added to cultures of roughly 2.2 million PBMCs per well. Regarding this clonotype: Its antigen is undetermined.

The chain recombines TRBV7-3 with TRBJ2-1, with 8 bases matching TRBD1. Sequencing used CD4+ T cells from blood, cultured in vitro, obtained after SARS-CoV-2 vaccination. The sequence was collected from a human donor who had recovered from COVID-19. The DNA for the CDR3 is TGTGCCAGCAGCCGGGAGCAGGGGGCTCTTAATGAGCAGTTCTTC. Its translation: CASSREQGALNEQFF.